The source of this T cell receptor beta chain is a study of technical replicates of blood from a few donors. The CDR3 totals 12 residues. Germline CDR1 SGHRS, CDR2 YFSETQ. V shed 3 bases and J shed 6 bases, with 8 bases lying between them. Measured with immunoSEQ multiplex PCR; TCRdb has only the in-frame clones, and not every one. The sample includes about 84,000 clones, roughly 97% of them seen just once. The genes are TRBV5-1 and TRBJ2-3; D might be TRBD2 (6 bases). Sequencing was carried out using T cells isolated from PBMCs. This clonotype was obtained from a human donor in good health. CDR3 in amino acids: CASSYRGDTQYF. CDR3 coding DNA: TGCGCCAGCAGCTACCGGGGGGATACGCAGTATTTT.